This T cell receptor (beta chain) comes out of a study of T cell repertoires in cytomegalovirus infection. TCRdb recomputed calls from the reads with MiXCR, one row per CDR3 protein. The repertoire consists of more than 45,000 distinct CDR3 sequences, with roughly a fifth occurring once and the leading ten covering 64%. Overall study results and limits: Totalled public TCR beta family frequency picked out people who carried CMV plus the relevant HLA. The ex vivo response was dominated by HLA-C-restricted CMV-specific TCR beta clonotypes.

A few counts support this clonotype. The target antigen is unknown. The sample in question was CD8+ T cells from cultured PBMCs, obtained from culture after CMV antigen stimulation. The TCR comes from a human donor in good health (CMV status not recorded). Some clones in this sample may be carry-over from other donors' samples.

The CDR3 spells CASSDSGLADHNEQFF. In nucleotides, the CDR3 is TGTGCCAGCAGTGACTCAGGGCTAGCGGATCACAATGAGCAGTTCTTC. This chain uses TRBV6-4 with TRBJ2-1; 7 nucleotides line up with TRBD2. This CDR3 region has 16 residues. With 0 bases clipped from V and 5 bases from J, the junction kept 7 bases outside the gene matches. Germline assignment: CDR1 MRHNA and CDR2 SNTAGT.